These 10 T cell receptor beta chains were sequenced from one sample in a study of T cell responses to AZD1222 COVID-19 vaccine (dated by TCRdb to the early 2020s). Library preparation used the immunoSEQ multiplex PCR assay. TCRdb mirrors the immuneACCESS table, restricted to in-frame sequences. Some clones are absent from its copies; in checked studies, under half trace to an unresolved V gene, and the reason for the others is unknown. Present in this sample are 150,000 or so clones, around 89% of which were seen just once. Around 2.9% of the sample lies in the top ten. The meaning of the sample's time point label: baseline before first vaccination. Sequencing used peripheral blood, obtained on day 0 of AZD1222 vaccination. The receptors originated from an adult in good health.

This chain joins TRBV18 and TRBJ1-5; no clear D. CDR3 length equals 15 residues. V gave up 0 bases and J gave up 2 bases, with 8 bases separating them. Germline V gives CDR1 KGHSH, CDR2 LQKENI. CDR3 nucleotide sequence: TGTGCCAGCTCACCACCCGGAGCTGGCAATCAGCCCCAGCATTTT. It yields the protein CASSPPGAGNQPQHF.

V and J are TRBV7-3 and TRBJ2-2, with 10 bases that match TRBD2. After removal of 5 bases from V and 2 bases from J, the junction contained 2 bases not matched to a gene. Looked up from germline, CDR1 is SGHTA and CDR2 is FQGTGA. The CDR3 contains 15 residues. DNA of the CDR3: TGTGCCAGCAGCGTAGCGGGGGGCAACACCGGGGAGCTGTTTTTT. Translation: CASSVAGGNTGELFF.

The chain uses TRBV20-1 and TRBJ2-7; D is ambiguous. V shed 3 bases and J shed 5 bases, with 8 bases lying between them. The CDR3 has 11 amino acids. Germline CDR1 DFQATT, CDR2 SNEGSKA (reference sequence). The CDR3 DNA sequence: TGCAGTGCTAGGTTAGTGAACGAGCAGTACTTC. Protein product: CSARLVNEQYF.

The chain has TRBV7-9 and TRBJ1-4, with 10 positions matching TRBD1. Germline CDR1 reads SEHNR; CDR2 reads FQNEAQ (reference sequence). This CDR3 comprises 14 residues. Trimming cost V 6 bases and J 3 bases; bases outside gene matches: 1. CDR3 nucleotide sequence: TGTGCCAGCAGAGGGACAGGGGCTAATGAAAAACTGTTTTTT. Protein product: CASRGTGANEKLFF.

The chain recombines TRBV6-4 with TRBJ1-2; 9 nucleotides align to TRBD1. Unmatched junction bases numbered 2, after V lost 5 bases and J lost 1 base. The germline gives CDR1 MRHNA, CDR2 SNTAGT. The CDR3 is 14 amino acids. CDR3 loop: CASSPTGGNYGYTF. The CDR3 DNA reads as TGTGCCAGCAGTCCGACAGGGGGTAACTATGGCTACACCTTC.

The genes are TRBV7-2 and TRBJ1-2, with TRBD1 matching over 7 bases. The CDR3 is 15 amino acids. Per the germline V gene, CDR1 is SGHTA and CDR2 is FQGNSA. Losses at the gene ends were 5 bases for V and 0 bases for J; bases not matched to a gene: 6. CDR3 bases: TGTGCCAGCAGCCCCGACAGGGTACCTAACTATGGCTACACCTTC. This translates into CASSPDRVPNYGYTF.

This clone was counted once. V gene TRBV6-5 combines with J gene TRBJ2-4; D unclear. The CDR3 runs to 13 residues. The germline CDR1 and CDR2 sequences are MNHEY and SVGAGI. The V end lost 6 bases, the J end lost 0 bases, and 6 bases lay between the germline ends. CDR3 nucleotides: TGTGCCAGCAGACCCTTAGCCAAAAACATTCAGTACTTC. This gives the protein CASRPLAKNIQYF.

The J gene is TRBJ2-7, the V gene TRBV7-8, with 10 nucleotides matching TRBD1. Looked up from germline, CDR1 is SGHVS and CDR2 is FQNEAQ. CDR3 length: 16 residues. After removal of 5 bases from V and 5 bases from J, the junction contained 12 bases not matched to a gene. This CDR3 is CASSASPGTGDDEQYF. The CDR3 DNA is TGTGCCAGCAGCGCCTCTCCCGGGACAGGGGACGACGAGCAGTACTTC.

Points on this clone: The sample holds other DNA sequences that translate to the same CDR3. V is TRBV28 and J is TRBJ1-5, with D possibly being TRBD1 (6 bases). Germline assignment: CDR1 MDHEN and CDR2 SYDVKM. V lost 3 bases to trimming and J lost 5 bases, with 11 bases between them. This CDR3 has 14 residues. The CDR3 coding sequence is TGTGCCAGCAGTTTGACGGGGGGCCATCAGCCCCAGCATTTT. Its protein product is CASSLTGGHQPQHF.

This sequence joins TRBV20-1 and TRBJ1-2, with D perhaps TRBD1 (5 bases). With 3 bases removed from V and 9 bases from J, the gap between germline ends came to 11 bases. This CDR3 contains 11 residues. Germline V gene data show CDR1 as DFQATT and CDR2 as SNEGSKA (reference sequence). As DNA, the CDR3 is TGCAGTGCTAGTTCCCAGGGAAGCTACACCTTC. Translated, it gives CSASSQGSYTF.